These 26 T cell receptor beta chains share one sample of origin, sequenced in a study of blood T cell repertoires in COVID-19 (dated by TCRdb to the early 2020s). The library was obtained by the immunoSEQ multiplex PCR assay. The source is immuneACCESS, and TCRdb retained only in-frame sequences with V and J called. Part of the clones is not carried over; for the studies checked, unresolved V genes explain less than half of this, and the remainder is unexplained. This sample comprises approximately 180,000 clones, 80% to 90% of them detected only once. The ten largest clones add up to roughly 11% of the sample. Sequenced sample: peripheral blood. Receptor source: a human donor with active or convalescent COVID-19. The donor label of this sample is uncertain.

The chain uses TRBV7-8 and TRBJ2-2, with 11 bases lining up with TRBD2. Germline trimming cut 6 bases from V and 4 bases from J; bases unmatched to any gene: 7. The germline gives CDR1 SGHVS, CDR2 FQNEAQ. The CDR3 is 16 amino acids. CDR3 region: CASRLLAGEATGELFF. CDR3 in DNA: TGTGCCAGCAGACTACTAGCGGGAGAGGCCACCGGGGAGCTGTTTTTT. Based on the CDR3 plus reference TRBV7-8 and TRBJ2-2, the full variable domain is GAGVSQSPRYKVAKRGQDVALRCDPISGHVSLFWYQQALGQGPEFLTYFQNEAQLDKSGLPSDRFFAERPEGSVSTLKIQRTQQEDSAVYLCASRLLAGEATGELFFGEGSRLTVL.

The V gene is TRBV5-1, the J gene TRBJ2-2; D is possibly TRBD2 (6 bases). Per the germline V gene, CDR1 is SGHRS and CDR2 is YFSETQ. The CDR3 sequence is 14 residues long. The ends were cut back, 0 bases at V and 6 bases at J, with 9 bases in the middle. The CDR3 sequence is CASSLVLASGELFF. The DNA for the CDR3 is TGCGCCAGCAGCTTGGTCCTAGCGTCCGGGGAGCTGTTTTTT.

The chain uses TRBV28 and TRBJ1-1; 8 positions agree with TRBD1. The V and J ends lost 5 bases and 3 bases, in that order; junction bases with no gene match: 5. The germline CDR1 and CDR2 sequences are MDHEN and SYDVKM. CDR3 length: 14 residues. CDR3 protein: CASSQDRADTEAFF. CDR3 nucleotide sequence: TGTGCCAGCAGTCAGGACAGGGCGGACACTGAAGCTTTCTTT.

The rearrangement joins TRBV12-5 to TRBJ2-7; 8 bases line up with TRBD1. The ends lost 4 bases at V and 0 bases at J; junction bases unmatched: 8. Germline V CDR1 and CDR2: LGHNT, FRNRAP. The CDR3 loop spans 16 amino acids. The CDR3 sequence is CASGSPWDRNSYEQYF. CDR3 nucleotide sequence: TGTGCTAGTGGTTCCCCTTGGGACAGGAACTCCTACGAGCAGTACTTC.

V gene TRBV4-1 combines with J gene TRBJ2-7; maybe TRBD2 (6 bases). From germline, CDR1 is MGHRA and CDR2 YSYEKL. The CDR3 sequence is 17 residues long. Trimming shortened V by 0 bases and J by 0 bases, and 15 bases separated the two germline ends. CDR3 sequence (DNA): TGCGCCAGCAGCCAAGATAGTGGCGGGACGCACTCCTACGAGCAGTACTTC. The encoded protein is CASSQDSGGTHSYEQYF.

This clone appeared a few times. The chain combines TRBV18 with TRBJ1-2; TRBD1 aligns across 9 bases. V shed 3 bases and J 7 bases; nucleotides not matched to a gene: 9. There are 15 residues in the CDR3. Germline CDR1 and CDR2: KGHSH and LQKENI. The CDR3 bases are TGTGCCAGCTCACCCTATAAACGACAGGGGGGTGGCTACACCTTC. Translated: CASSPYKRQGGGYTF.

The chain carries TRBV9 and TRBJ1-3; 9 positions agree with TRBD1. This CDR3 contains 15 residues. CDR1 SGDLS and CDR2 YYNGEE come from the germline V gene. The junction had 5 bases not matched to a gene; V was cut back by 4 bases and J by 3 bases. The CDR3 DNA reads as TGTGCCAGCAGCCCACAGGGGGCCGGTGGAAACACCATATATTTT. Protein product: CASSPQGAGGNTIYF.

The chain carries TRBV19 and TRBJ1-4, with 11 bases fitting TRBD1. V was pared by 5 bases and J by 0 bases, with 8 bases of the junction left unmatched. The germline gives CDR1 LNHDA, CDR2 SQIVND (reference sequence). There are 18 residues in the CDR3. As DNA, the CDR3 is TGTGCCAGTAGTGTACAGGGACAGGGGGATCCAACTAATGAAAAACTGTTTTTT. Its protein is CASSVQGQGDPTNEKLFF.

The chain carries TRBV4-1 and TRBJ1-2, with D unresolved. The V gene lost 0 bases and the J gene lost 5 bases, with 13 bases spanning the gap. Germline lookup yields CDR1 MGHRA and CDR2 YSYEKL. The CDR3 covers 15 residues. The CDR3 DNA reads TGCGCCAGCAGCCAAGAAGAAAAGACAACTTATGGCTACACCTTC. It codes for CASSQEEKTTYGYTF.

The chain is built from TRBV28 and TRBJ1-5; D unclear. This CDR3 region has 14 residues. Germline CDR1 is MDHEN and CDR2 is SYDVKM. Between the trimmed V and J ends, which lost 6 bases and 2 bases, there was a span of 11 bases. In DNA form, the CDR3 reads TGTGCCAGCAGCCCAGGTGTGGGCAATCAGCCCCAGCATTTT. Protein sequence: CASSPGVGNQPQHF.

The chain combines TRBV18 with TRBJ1-3, with D possibly matching TRBD1 (6 bases). The germline V gene has CDR1 KGHSH and CDR2 LQKENI. This CDR3 has 15 amino acids. The V gene lost 0 bases and the J gene lost 3 bases, with 9 bases spanning the gap. In DNA, the CDR3 is TGTGCCAGCTCACCACCGGGCAGGGGTGGAAACACCATATATTTT. This codes for CASSPPGRGGNTIYF.

In this sample, this clone turned up many times. This rearrangement joins TRBV9 to TRBJ2-2; 8 bases line up with TRBD2. Unmatched junction bases numbered 11, after V lost 4 bases and J lost 6 bases. The CDR3 length is 16 residues. Germline V lookup: CDR1 SGDLS, CDR2 YYNGEE. This CDR3 reads CASSPRVAGRSGELFF. CDR3 sequence (DNA): TGTGCCAGCAGCCCCCGTGTAGCGGGACGTTCCGGGGAGCTGTTTTTT.

This clone was observed a handful of times. The chain is built from TRBV14 and TRBJ1-4; D remains ambiguous. The CDR3 loop spans 12 amino acids. V lost 1 base to trimming and J lost 8 bases, with 5 bases between them. Germline CDR1 and CDR2: SGHDN and FVKESK. Here the CDR3 reads CASSQAVEKLFF. The CDR3 bases are TGTGCCAGCAGCCAAGCCGTGGAAAAACTGTTTTTT.

The chain joins TRBV19 to TRBJ2-3, with D maybe TRBD2 (6 bases). The CDR3 extends over 16 amino acids. Germline CDR1 and CDR2: LNHDA and SQIVND (reference sequence). V lost 2 bases, J lost 7 bases, and 19 bases lay in between. The chain's CDR3 is CASSILGTVGLNTQYF. CDR3 nucleotide sequence: TGTGCCAGTAGTATATTGGGGACGGTGGGACTTAATACGCAGTATTTT.

The gene calls are TRBV6-2 or TRBV6-3 and TRBJ1-4, with D hard to call. V was cut by 2 bases and J by 8 bases, with 6 bases left in between. The germline gives CDR1 MNHEY, CDR2 SVGEGT. The CDR3 loop spans 12 amino acids. This CDR3 reads CASSYTSEKLFF. CDR3 coding DNA: TGTGCCAGCAGTTACACTAGCGAAAAACTGTTTTTT.

The rearrangement links TRBV6-2 or TRBV6-3 to TRBJ2-6, with no clear D. CDR1 is MNHEY, CDR2 SVGEGT, per germline. CDR3 length: 15 amino acids. The V and J ends lost 2 bases and 2 bases respectively, with 7 bases between them. The chain's CDR3 is CASSYEVAGANVLTF. The CDR3 region has the DNA TGTGCCAGCAGTTACGAGGTTGCTGGGGCCAACGTCCTGACTTTC.

This clone has just a few counts. The junction departs from germline at one end; a sequencing error may be responsible. The chain joins TRBV4-2 to TRBJ2-1; TRBD2 is a possible D gene (5 bases). CDR3 size: 13 residues. In germline, CDR1 is LGHNA, CDR2 YNFKEQ. The CDR3, as DNA: TGTGCCAGCAGACAAGACTACTACAATGAGCAGTTCTTC. Translated: CASRQDYYNEQFF.

The chain carries TRBV28 and TRBJ2-7, with 7 bases identical to TRBD1. The V and J ends lost 8 bases and 2 bases, in that order; junction bases with no gene match: 9. The CDR3 is made up of 14 amino acids. CDR1 is MDHEN, CDR2 SYDVKM, per germline. The CDR3 sequence is CASHRDSQAYEQYF. As DNA, the CDR3 is TGTGCCAGCCACCGGGACAGCCAAGCCTACGAGCAGTACTTC.

The chain has TRBV29-1 and TRBJ2-5; 7 bases line up with TRBD2. Germline assignment: CDR1 SQVTM and CDR2 ANQGSEA. The CDR3 is made up of 16 amino acids. V lost 7 bases, J lost 1 base, and 15 bases stayed unmatched. For the CDR3, the DNA is TGCAGCGGGGAGGGTAAGCGGGGAGGCAGCCAAGAGACCCAGTACTTC. This codes for CSGEGKRGGSQETQYF.

The genes are TRBV5-1 and TRBJ2-1, with 7 positions matching TRBD2. Germline-derived CDR1 and CDR2 are SGHRS and YFSETQ. V was clipped by 3 bases and J by 8 bases; unmatched bases: 5. This CDR3 region has 13 residues. CDR3 coding DNA: TGCGCCAGCAGCTGGACTAGATTCTATGAGCAGTTCTTC. Protein product: CASSWTRFYEQFF. The whole variable domain, filled in from reference TRBV5-1 and TRBJ2-1, reads KAGVTQTPRYLIKTRGQQVTLSCSPISGHRSVSWYQQTPGQGLQFLFEYFSETQRNKGNFPGRFSGRQFSNSRSEMNVSTLELGDSALYLCASSWTRFYEQFFGPGTRLTVL.

V and J are TRBV11-2 and TRBJ1-6, with D possibly TRBD1 on 6 matching bases. CDR3 length: 13 amino acids. Germline CDR1 SGHAT, CDR2 FQNNGV. Trimming cost V 5 bases and J 7 bases, with 9 bases left between them. The CDR3 sequence: CASSRQENSPLHF. The CDR3, as DNA: TGTGCCAGCAGCCGACAGGAAAATTCACCCCTCCACTTT. Drawing the rest from reference TRBV11-2 and TRBJ1-6, the complete variable domain is EAGVAQSPRYKIIEKRQSVAFWCNPISGHATLYWYQQILGQGPKLLIQFQNNGVVDDSQLPKDRFSAERLKGVDSTLKIQPAKLEDSAVYLCASSRQENSPLHFGNGTRLTVT.

The CDR3 loop is CSARDTQQETQYF. CDR3 nucleotide sequence: TGCAGCGCCCGGGACACTCAACAAGAGACCCAGTACTTC. The chain links TRBV29-1 to TRBJ2-5; tentative D call: TRBD1 (6 bases). This CDR3 is built from 13 residues. The germline V and J ends were trimmed by 7 bases and 2 bases, with 14 bases remaining between them. CDR1 and CDR2 from the germline V gene are SQVTM and ANQGSEA.

The chain recombines TRBV5-8 with TRBJ2-1; D perhaps matches TRBD2 (6 bases). Germline CDR1 and CDR2: SGHTS and YDEGEE. This CDR3 is 15 amino acids long. V lost 4 bases, J lost 9 bases, and 20 bases lay in between. CDR3 nucleotide sequence: TGTGCCAGCAGCCTCCAAGGAGGGAGGAGGACTGAGCAGTTCTTC. Amino acids: CASSLQGGRRTEQFF.

The gene calls are TRBV28 and TRBJ2-5; 12 bases line up with TRBD1. V shed 4 bases, J shed 5 bases, and the junction held 5 bases outside the gene matches. This CDR3 region has 15 residues. Germline V CDR1 and CDR2: MDHEN, SYDVKM. In DNA form, the CDR3 reads TGTGCCAGCAGTTCATGGGACAGGGGGCGGGAGACCCAGTACTTC. This gives the protein CASSSWDRGRETQYF. Full variable domain (remainder filled in from reference TRBV28 and TRBJ2-5): DVKVTQSSRYLVKRTGEKVFLECVQDMDHENMFWYRQDPGLGLRLIYFSYDVKMKEKGDIPEGYSVSREKKERFSLILESASTNQTSMYLCASSSWDRGRETQYFGPGTRLLVL.

The chain couples TRBV30 to TRBJ1-1; 7 bases map to TRBD1. The V gene's germline CDR1 is GTSNPN and CDR2 SVGIG (reference sequence). The V gene end was trimmed by 2 bases and the J gene end by 2 bases; junction bases not matched to a gene: 2. The length of the CDR3 is 13 residues. This chain's CDR3 is CAWSTGANTEAFF. The CDR3 nucleotides read TGTGCCTGGAGTACAGGGGCTAACACTGAAGCTTTCTTT.

The chain joins TRBV6-5 to TRBJ1-3, with D possibly TRBD1 on 5 matching bases. The CDR3 spans 14 residues. Germline lookup yields CDR1 MNHEY and CDR2 SVGAGI. With 6 bases removed from V and 3 bases from J, the gap between germline ends came to 12 bases. CDR3 DNA sequence: TGTGCCAGCAGCCTTGGGGGGGGTGGAAACACCATATATTTT. It codes for CASSLGGGGNTIYF.